The rows below give T cell receptor beta chains drawn from one sample of a study of PD-1 blockade in classical Hodgkin lymphoma. Data came from immunoSEQ multiplex PCR; TCRdb stores just in-frame clones and leaves some out. The data contain roughly 100,000 clones, 85% to 95% of them singletons. The starting material was peripheral blood mononuclear cells (PBMCs), obtained before the fourth cycle of nivolumab. The receptors here all came from a human donor with classical Hodgkin lymphoma. Both conserved end residues are part of each CDR3. Only part of the rows carry a size: once, few, many, or a class if the clone is expanded.

abundance,v_gene,CDR3aa
-,TRBV19,CASSRRQGGRTGELFF
-,TRBV6-5,CASSYETMNTEAFF
-,TRBV27,CASSLRGTADQPQHF
-,TRBV27,CASSLTGASYEQYF
-,TRBV30,CAWSGGIQETQYF
-,TRBV19,CASSIRTAELGLGEQYF
-,TRBV11-2,CASSLVDRVTGELFF
-,TRBV28,CASSSRARNYEQYF
-,TRBV29-1,CSVGLAGGTYTGELFF
-,TRBV2,CASRWDRTYEQYF
few,TRBV29-1,CSVEGPGQRGFGYTF
-,TRBV9,CASSPRDRSYEQYF
-,TRBV28,CASRGSGRGNNEQFF
-,TRBV30,CAWTHPRAPGDTQYF
-,TRBV6-1,CASSAGQGNYGYTF
-,TRBV7-9,CASRRTSGSVSYEQYF
once,TRBV6-6,CASRPGQGARDEQYF
-,TRBV28,CASTTGTANTGELFF
-,TRBV11-3,CASSLEVIQNTEAFF
once,TRBV29-1,CSVRVGTGELFF
-,TRBV18,CASSPTGTDTQYF
-,TRBV5-1,CASNEVLSTDTQYF
-,TRBV5-1,CASSLETTGGNDYGYTF
-,TRBV21-1,CASSKARGQNTEAFF
-,TRBV29-1,CSVSPGVSALRFEQYF
-,TRBV29-1,CSVGPNTGELFF
-,TRBV23-1,CASFPRGAYF
-,TRBV6-6,CASSSTLGQNQPQHF
-,TRBV15,CATRRRVGETQYF
-,TRBV27,CASTRRDQPQHF
-,TRBV9,CASSAPRHPQGLANEQFF
-,TRBV6-4,CASSDGQGGTEAFF
-,TRBV29-1,CSVEMGRADTGELFF
-,TRBV4-1,CASSQAMGSAGTGYQPQHF
-,TRBV5-1,CASSPVAGLGYGYTF
-,TRBV27,CASSRRPADTQYF
-,TRBV6-1,CASSARTYEQYF
-,TRBV11-1,CASSLETSSMLPGELFF
-,TRBV6-5,CASHRGGNYGYTF
-,TRBV6-4,CASRGMGEADTQYF
-,TRBV11-1,CASSSSSGNTIYF
-,TRBV7-9,CASSLGTAQETQYF
-,TRBV4-1,CASSQDGEKLFF
few,TRBV6-5,CASSYSRGTEAFF
-,TRBV7-9,CASTLPEEDRGDYNEQFF
-,TRBV28,CASSLSGGAVYEQYF
-,TRBV29-1,CSVANRLAKNIQYF
-,TRBV27,CASRTGASNQPQHF
-,TRBV19,CASSISLRAGQETQYF
-,TRBV6-1,CASSYRGTLTGELFF
-,TRBV6-6,CASSSLGSGTEAFF
-,TRBV6-5,CASRVTGTGAEQYF
-,TRBV14,CASSQVSQGPGQFF